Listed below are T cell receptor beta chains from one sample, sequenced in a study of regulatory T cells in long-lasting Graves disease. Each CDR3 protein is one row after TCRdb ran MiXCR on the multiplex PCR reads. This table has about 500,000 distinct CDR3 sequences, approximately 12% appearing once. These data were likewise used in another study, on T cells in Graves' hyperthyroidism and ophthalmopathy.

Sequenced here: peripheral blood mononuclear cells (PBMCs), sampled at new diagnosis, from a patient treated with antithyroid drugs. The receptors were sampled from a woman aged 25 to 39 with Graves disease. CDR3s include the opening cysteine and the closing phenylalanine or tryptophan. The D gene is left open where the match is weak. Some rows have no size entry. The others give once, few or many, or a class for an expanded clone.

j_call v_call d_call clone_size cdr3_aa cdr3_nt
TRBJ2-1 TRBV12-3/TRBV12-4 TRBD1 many CASRKQGQSSYNEQFF TGTGCCAGCAGAAAACAGGGACAGAGCTCCTACAATGAGCAGTTCTTC
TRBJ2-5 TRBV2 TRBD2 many CASRPTSPVGTQYF TGTGCCAGCAGACCGACTAGCCCCGTCGGGACCCAGTACTTC
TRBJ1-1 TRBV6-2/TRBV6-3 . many CASSYYPRGNTEAFF TGTGCCAGCAGTTACTACCCCAGGGGGAACACTGAAGCTTTCTTT
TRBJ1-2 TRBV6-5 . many CASSYSIQGNRRDGGYTF TGTGCCAGCAGTTACTCGATTCAGGGGAACCGGCGGGATGGTGGCTACACCTTC
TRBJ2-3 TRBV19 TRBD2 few CASSIDLLLAGDFADTQYF TGTGCCAGTAGTATAGATCTATTACTAGCGGGAGATTTCGCAGATACGCAGTATTTT
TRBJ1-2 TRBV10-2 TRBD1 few CASSETGTGATGYTF TGCGCCAGCAGTGAGACCGGGACAGGGGCAACTGGCTACACCTTC
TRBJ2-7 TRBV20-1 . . CSAREDDLRDVREQYF TGCAGTGCTAGAGAAGATGATCTGAGGGACGTGCGCGAGCAGTACTTC
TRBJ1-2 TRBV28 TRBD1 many CAAVKGQDYGYTF TGTGCCGCGGTCAAAGGACAGGACTATGGCTACACCTTC
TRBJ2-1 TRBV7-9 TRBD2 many CASSQSLSSGGPIRNEQFF TGTGCCAGCAGCCAATCCCTCTCTAGCGGAGGGCCCATACGCAATGAGCAGTTCTTC
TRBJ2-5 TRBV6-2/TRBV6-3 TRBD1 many CASLRDRANQETQYF TGTGCCAGCCTTCGAGACAGGGCTAATCAAGAGACCCAGTACTTC
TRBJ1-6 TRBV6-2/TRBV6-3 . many CASSRSGIRNSPLHF TGTGCCAGCAGCAGGTCAGGGATTCGTAATTCACCCCTCCACTTT
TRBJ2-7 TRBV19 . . CASAGPLYEQYF TGTGCCAGTGCGGGACCCCTCTACGAGCAGTACTTC
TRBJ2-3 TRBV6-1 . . CASSRGTFRDTQYF TGTGCCAGCAGTCGCGGGACATTTAGAGATACGCAGTATTTT
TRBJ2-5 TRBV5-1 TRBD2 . CASSLLIGTSPGETQYF TGCGCCAGCAGCTTGTTGATCGGGACTAGTCCCGGAGAGACCCAGTACTTC
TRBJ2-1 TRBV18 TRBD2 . CASSPVLSSGRVNNEQFF TGTGCCAGCTCACCCGTCCTCTCTAGCGGGAGGGTAAACAATGAGCAGTTCTTC
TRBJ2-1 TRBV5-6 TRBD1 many CASSLDLGQGTYNEQFF TGTGCCAGCAGCTTGGACCTGGGACAGGGAACCTACAATGAGCAGTTCTTC
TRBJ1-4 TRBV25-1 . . CASATGAPEKLFF TGTGCCAGCGCCACCGGGGCGCCTGAAAAACTGTTTTTT
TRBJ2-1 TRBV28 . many CASSLRGADYNEQFF TGTGCCAGCAGTTTAAGAGGCGCGGACTACAATGAGCAGTTCTTC
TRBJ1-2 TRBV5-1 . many CASSLVDRNYGYTF TGCGCCAGCAGCTTGGTGGACCGGAACTATGGCTACACCTTC
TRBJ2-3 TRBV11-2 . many CASSSTESTQYF TGTGCCAGCAGCTCTACAGAGAGTACGCAGTATTTT
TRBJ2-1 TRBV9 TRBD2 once CASSSAPGLAVEQFF TGTGCCAGCAGCTCCGCACCGGGACTAGCAGTTGAGCAGTTCTTC
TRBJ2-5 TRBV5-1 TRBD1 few CASSLAGTGLGTQYF TGCGCCAGCAGCTTGGCAGGGACAGGGTTGGGGACCCAGTACTTC
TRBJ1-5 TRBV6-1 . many CASSETQLPGHHNQPQHF TGTGCCAGCAGTGAAACCCAACTGCCGGGACACCACAATCAGCCCCAGCATTTT
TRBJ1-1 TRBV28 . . CASGTLTYVSTEAFF TGTGCCAGCGGGACACTGACCTATGTCAGCACTGAAGCTTTCTTT
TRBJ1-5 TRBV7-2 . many CASSLVAGGNQPQHF TGTGCCAGCAGCTTAGTAGCAGGGGGCAATCAGCCCCAGCATTTT